Given below is one T cell receptor beta chain in context. The target antigen is unknown. Amplification used 60 Vbeta primers and 13 Jbeta primers. Generated by immunoSEQ multiplex PCR, the TCRdb table keeps only in-frame clones and is missing some. This sample carries around 110,000 clones, roughly 79% of them seen once, and the ten largest clones take 1.6%. The data are from a study of cytomegalovirus exposure and HLA in healthy donors. Per the germline V gene, CDR1 is MNHEY and CDR2 is SMNVEV (reference sequence). J was trimmed by 0 bases and V by 2 bases; bases with no gene match: 0. CDR3 size: 15 residues. Study outcomes and limitations: There were 150 to 200 TCR beta chains listed as cytomegalovirus-associated.

This rearrangement joins TRBV27 to TRBJ2-3; TRBD2 matches at 9 bases. The sample was PBMCs. The TCR was taken from a woman between 18 and 30 years old in good health and CMV-seronegative. The CDR3: CASSLAGGSTDTQYF. CDR3 coding DNA: TGTGCCAGCAGTTTAGCGGGGGGGAGCACAGATACGCAGTATTTT.